Listed below are T cell receptor beta chains from one sample, sequenced in a study of regulatory T cells in long-lasting Graves disease. TCRdb recomputed calls from the multiplex PCR reads with MiXCR, one row per CDR3 protein. Among about 560,000 distinct CDR3 sequences listed, more than 15% were seen once. This sample also appeared in a second study, on T cells in Graves' hyperthyroidism and ophthalmopathy.

Here the sequenced sample was peripheral blood mononuclear cells (PBMCs), taken at new diagnosis, from a patient treated with antithyroid drugs. Every receptor here comes from a man aged 18-30 years with Graves disease. CDR3s include the opening cysteine and the closing phenylalanine or tryptophan. Fields, in order: clone size, J gene, CDR3 length, V gene, D gene, CDR3 DNA, CDR3 protein. The D gene is left open where the match is weak. Not every row has a clone size; where given, it reads once, few, many or a size class.

size: few
J: TRBJ2-7
length: 14
V: TRBV5-5
D: TRBD2
DNA: TGTGCCAGCAGCTTGGAGACGGGAGGGGGAGAGCAGTACTTC
CDR3: CASSLETGGGEQYF

size: -
J: TRBJ2-2
length: 18
V: TRBV19
D: TRBD1
DNA: TGTGCCAGTAGCGCGAGGGGTTTCGGGACAGGGGCCTCCTGGGAGCTGTTTTTT
CDR3: CASSARGFGTGASWELFF

size: few
J: TRBJ1-5
length: 17
V: TRBV25-1
D: -
DNA: TGTGCCAGCAGTGATACCCCAAGGAGACCCGCGGGCCAGCCCCAGCATTTT
CDR3: CASSDTPRRPAGQPQHF

size: many
J: TRBJ2-1
length: 14
V: TRBV18
D: -
DNA: TGTGCCAGCTCAGTGGAGGGCCCAGGCAATGAGCAGTTCTTC
CDR3: CASSVEGPGNEQFF

size: many
J: TRBJ2-7
length: 15
V: TRBV7-8
D: TRBD2
DNA: TGTGCCAGCAGCTTAAGGACTAGCTCTTACTACGAGCAGTACTTC
CDR3: CASSLRTSSYYEQYF

size: -
J: TRBJ2-7
length: 15
V: TRBV11-3
D: -
DNA: TGTGCCAGCAGCTTAGGAGGCTCAGAGGGCTACGAGCAGTACTTC
CDR3: CASSLGGSEGYEQYF

size: many
J: TRBJ2-7
length: 15
V: TRBV7-9
D: -
DNA: TGTGCCAGCAGCGGCCTGACTGTAGGAAGCTACGAGCAGTACTTC
CDR3: CASSGLTVGSYEQYF

size: many
J: TRBJ2-7
length: 14
V: TRBV5-1
D: -
DNA: TGCGCCAGCAGCTTGGGACAGGCTCGCGGTGAGCAGTACTTC
CDR3: CASSLGQARGEQYF

size: few
J: TRBJ2-3
length: 15
V: TRBV10-2
D: TRBD2
DNA: TGCGCCAGCAGTGGGACTAGCGGGAAAACAGATACGCAGTATTTT
CDR3: CASSGTSGKTDTQYF

size: many
J: TRBJ2-7
length: 13
V: TRBV20-1
D: -
DNA: TGCAGTGCGGCCGGGACGGAGTCCTACGAGCAGTACTTC
CDR3: CSAAGTESYEQYF

size: many
J: TRBJ2-7
length: 13
V: TRBV29-1
D: TRBD1
DNA: TGCAGCGTTGGGACAGGGTTCCCCTACGAGCAGTACTTC
CDR3: CSVGTGFPYEQYF

size: -
J: TRBJ2-5
length: 14
V: TRBV20-1
D: TRBD2
DNA: TGCAGTGCTAGAGATGGCGGGAGAGGCGAGACCCAGTACTTC
CDR3: CSARDGGRGETQYF

size: many
J: TRBJ1-2
length: 13
V: TRBV12-3/TRBV12-4
D: -
DNA: TGTGCCAGCAGGACAAACTACAGGTCCGGCTACACCTTC
CDR3: CASRTNYRSGYTF

size: many
J: TRBJ2-7
length: 15
V: TRBV7-9
D: TRBD1
DNA: TGTGCCAGCAGCTTAGACGGACAGGGGACCTACGAGCAGTACTTC
CDR3: CASSLDGQGTYEQYF

size: few
J: TRBJ1-2
length: 14
V: TRBV11-1
D: TRBD1
DNA: TGTGCCAGCAGCTGGGACAGGGGGGACTATGGCTACACCTTC
CDR3: CASSWDRGDYGYTF

size: few
J: TRBJ2-1
length: 14
V: TRBV20-1
D: -
DNA: TGCAGTGCTAGAGACCGGGACCATTACAATGAGCAGTTCTTC
CDR3: CSARDRDHYNEQFF

size: -
J: TRBJ2-3
length: 13
V: TRBV14
D: -
DNA: TGTGCCAGCAGCCCGCGCTCGGAGGTTACGCAGTATTTT
CDR3: CASSPRSEVTQYF

size: many
J: TRBJ1-1
length: 14
V: TRBV27
D: -
DNA: TGTGCCAGCAGTTTAGTCGGTTTGAACACTGAAGCTTTCTTT
CDR3: CASSLVGLNTEAFF

size: many
J: TRBJ2-1
length: 13
V: TRBV20-1
D: -
DNA: TGCAGTGCTAGAGATATTGGGGACAATGAGCAGTTCTTC
CDR3: CSARDIGDNEQFF

size: few
J: TRBJ2-6
length: 15
V: TRBV7-9
D: -
DNA: TGTGCCAGCAGCTTAGGGTCTCTGGGTGCCAACGTCCTGACTTTC
CDR3: CASSLGSLGANVLTF

size: few
J: TRBJ1-2
length: 14
V: TRBV6-1
D: -
DNA: TGTGCCAGCATTGGGGGGAGTGTGAACTATGGCTACACCTTC
CDR3: CASIGGSVNYGYTF

size: -
J: TRBJ2-2
length: 14
V: TRBV4-2
D: -
DNA: TGTGCCAGCAGCCAAGCCCTTAACACCGGGGAGCTGTTTTTT
CDR3: CASSQALNTGELFF

size: -
J: TRBJ1-1
length: 11
V: TRBV30
D: -
DNA: TGTGCCTGGTCGAGGGGCACTGAAGCTTTCTTT
CDR3: CAWSRGTEAFF

size: many
J: TRBJ2-1
length: 16
V: TRBV5-1
D: -
DNA: TGCGCCAGCAGCTTGGGAGGGGTCGACTCCTACAATGAGCAGTTCTTC
CDR3: CASSLGGVDSYNEQFF

size: many
J: TRBJ2-3
length: 16
V: TRBV5-1
D: TRBD2
DNA: TGCGCCAGCAGCTTGGGCGGCACCAGCGGGGGAGATACGCAGTATTTT
CDR3: CASSLGGTSGGDTQYF

size: many
J: TRBJ2-5
length: 13
V: TRBV6-1
D: TRBD2
DNA: TGCGCCAGCACCGAGGGCGGGAGAGAGACCCAGTACTTC
CDR3: CASTEGGRETQYF

size: few
J: TRBJ2-5
length: 16
V: TRBV7-9
D: TRBD2
DNA: TGTGCCAGCACCATTATTAGGGCTAGCGGGATGGAGACCCAGTACTTC
CDR3: CASTIIRASGMETQYF

size: many
J: TRBJ1-2
length: 15
V: TRBV5-1
D: -
DNA: TGCGCCAGCAGCTTGGCCGACAGCAGTTACTATGGCTACACCTTC
CDR3: CASSLADSSYYGYTF

size: once
J: TRBJ2-5
length: 15
V: TRBV3-1
D: -
DNA: TGTGCCAGCAGCCAAGATTTACGGGCGGGGGAGACCCAGTACTTC
CDR3: CASSQDLRAGETQYF

size: many
J: TRBJ2-3
length: 15
V: TRBV20-1
D: TRBD2
DNA: TGCAGTGCTAGAGATGGGCGGGAGGGTGCTCCTACGCAGTATTTT
CDR3: CSARDGREGAPTQYF

size: few
J: TRBJ1-2
length: 15
V: TRBV6-2/TRBV6-3
D: -
DNA: TGTGCCAGCAGTTACTCGAGGTTTTCAGGCCGTGGCTACACCTTC
CDR3: CASSYSRFSGRGYTF

size: -
J: TRBJ2-5
length: 12
V: TRBV5-1
D: -
DNA: TGCGCCAGCAGCTTGGACGCGGAGACCCAGTACTTC
CDR3: CASSLDAETQYF

size: many
J: TRBJ1-1
length: 14
V: TRBV6-1
D: TRBD1
DNA: TGTGCCAGCAGTGCTCAGGGGGGGCGGTTTGAAGCTTTCTTT
CDR3: CASSAQGGRFEAFF

size: few
J: TRBJ2-2
length: 12
V: TRBV9
D: -
DNA: TGTGCCAGCAGCGTAGCGGCCGGGGAGCTGTTTTTT
CDR3: CASSVAAGELFF

size: -
J: TRBJ1-2
length: 14
V: TRBV20-1
D: -
DNA: TGCAGTGCTAGAGATCTCCGGACAGCAATTGGCTACACCTTC
CDR3: CSARDLRTAIGYTF